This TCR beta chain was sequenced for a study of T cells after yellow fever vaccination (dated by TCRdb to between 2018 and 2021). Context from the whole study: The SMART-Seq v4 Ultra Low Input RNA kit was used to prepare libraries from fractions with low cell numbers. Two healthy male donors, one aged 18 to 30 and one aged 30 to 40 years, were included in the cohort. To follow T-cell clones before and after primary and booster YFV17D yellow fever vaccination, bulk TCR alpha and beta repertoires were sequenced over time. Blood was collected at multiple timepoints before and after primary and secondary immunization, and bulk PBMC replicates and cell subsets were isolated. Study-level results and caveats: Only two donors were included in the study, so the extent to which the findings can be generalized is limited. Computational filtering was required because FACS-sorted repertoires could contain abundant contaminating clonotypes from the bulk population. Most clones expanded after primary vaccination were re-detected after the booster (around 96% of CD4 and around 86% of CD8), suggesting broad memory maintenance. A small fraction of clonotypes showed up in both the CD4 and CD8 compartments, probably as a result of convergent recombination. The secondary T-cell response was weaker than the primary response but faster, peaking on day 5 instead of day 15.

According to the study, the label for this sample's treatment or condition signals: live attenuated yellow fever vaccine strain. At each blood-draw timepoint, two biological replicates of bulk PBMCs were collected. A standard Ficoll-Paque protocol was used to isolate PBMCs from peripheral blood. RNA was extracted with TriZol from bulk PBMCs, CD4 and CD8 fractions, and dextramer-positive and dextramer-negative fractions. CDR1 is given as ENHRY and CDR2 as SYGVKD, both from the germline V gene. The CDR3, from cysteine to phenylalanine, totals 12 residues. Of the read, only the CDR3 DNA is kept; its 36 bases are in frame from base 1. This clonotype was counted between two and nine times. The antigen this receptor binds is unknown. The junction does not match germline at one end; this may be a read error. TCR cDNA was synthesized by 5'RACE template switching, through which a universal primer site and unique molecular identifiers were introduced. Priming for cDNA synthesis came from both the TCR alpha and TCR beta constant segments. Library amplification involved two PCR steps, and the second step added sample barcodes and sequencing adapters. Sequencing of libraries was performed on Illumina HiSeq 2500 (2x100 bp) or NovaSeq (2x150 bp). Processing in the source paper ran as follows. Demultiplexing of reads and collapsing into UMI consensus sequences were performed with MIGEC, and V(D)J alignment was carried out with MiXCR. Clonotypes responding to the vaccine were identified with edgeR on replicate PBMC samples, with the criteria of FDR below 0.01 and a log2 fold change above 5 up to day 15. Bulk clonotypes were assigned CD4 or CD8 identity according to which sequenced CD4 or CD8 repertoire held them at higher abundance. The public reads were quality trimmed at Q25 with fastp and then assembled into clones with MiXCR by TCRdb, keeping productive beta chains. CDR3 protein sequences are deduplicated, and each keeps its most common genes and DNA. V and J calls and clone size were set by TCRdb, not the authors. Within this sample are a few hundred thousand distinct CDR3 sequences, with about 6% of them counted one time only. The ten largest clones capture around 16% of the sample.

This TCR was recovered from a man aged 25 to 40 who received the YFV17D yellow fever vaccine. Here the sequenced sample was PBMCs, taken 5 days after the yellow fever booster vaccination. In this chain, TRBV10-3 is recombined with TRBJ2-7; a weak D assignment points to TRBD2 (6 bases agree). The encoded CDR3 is CAISESAAGSVF. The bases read TGTGCCATCAGTGAGTCGGCGGCGGGATCGGTCTTC.